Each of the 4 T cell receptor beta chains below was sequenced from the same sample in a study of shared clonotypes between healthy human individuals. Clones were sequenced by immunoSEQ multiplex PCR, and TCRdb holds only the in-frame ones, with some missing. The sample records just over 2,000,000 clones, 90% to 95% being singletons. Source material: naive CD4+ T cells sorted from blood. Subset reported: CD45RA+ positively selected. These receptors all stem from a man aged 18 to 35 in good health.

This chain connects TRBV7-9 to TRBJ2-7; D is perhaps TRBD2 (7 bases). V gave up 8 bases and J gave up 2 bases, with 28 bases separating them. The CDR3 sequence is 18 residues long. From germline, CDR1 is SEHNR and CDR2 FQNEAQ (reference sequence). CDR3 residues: CASGKGGYRTRGTYEQYF. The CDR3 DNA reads TGTGCCAGCGGAAAAGGGGGTTACAGGACTAGAGGTACCTACGAGCAGTACTTC.

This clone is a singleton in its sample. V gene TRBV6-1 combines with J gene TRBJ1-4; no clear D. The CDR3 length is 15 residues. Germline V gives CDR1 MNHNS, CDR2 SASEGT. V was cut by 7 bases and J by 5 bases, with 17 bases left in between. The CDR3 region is CASNPMGLGNEKLFF. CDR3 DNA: TGTGCCAGCAACCCGATGGGGTTGGGGAATGAAAAACTGTTTTTT.

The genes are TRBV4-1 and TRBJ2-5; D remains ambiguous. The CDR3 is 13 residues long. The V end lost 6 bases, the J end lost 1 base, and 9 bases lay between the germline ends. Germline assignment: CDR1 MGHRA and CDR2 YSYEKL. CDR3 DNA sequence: TGCGCCAGCAGTATGGCGGTCCAAGAGACCCAGTACTTC. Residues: CASSMAVQETQYF.

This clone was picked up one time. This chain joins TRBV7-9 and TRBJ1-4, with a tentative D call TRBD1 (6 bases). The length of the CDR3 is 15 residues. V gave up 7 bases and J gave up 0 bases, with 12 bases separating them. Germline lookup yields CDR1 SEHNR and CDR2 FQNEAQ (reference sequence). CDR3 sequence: CASIKQGTTNEKLFF. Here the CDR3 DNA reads TGTGCCAGCATTAAACAGGGTACAACTAATGAAAAACTGTTTTTT.